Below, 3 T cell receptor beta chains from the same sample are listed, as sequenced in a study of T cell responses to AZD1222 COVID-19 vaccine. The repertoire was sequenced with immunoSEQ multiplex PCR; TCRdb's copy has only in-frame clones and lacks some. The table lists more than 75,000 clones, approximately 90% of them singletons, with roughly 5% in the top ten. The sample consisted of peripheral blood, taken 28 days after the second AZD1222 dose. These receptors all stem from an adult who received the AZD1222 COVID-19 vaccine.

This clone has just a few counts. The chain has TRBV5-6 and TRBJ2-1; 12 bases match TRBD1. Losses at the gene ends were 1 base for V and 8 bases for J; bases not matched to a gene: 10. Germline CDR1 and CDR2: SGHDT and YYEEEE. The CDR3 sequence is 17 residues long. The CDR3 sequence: CASSLTVGQGAADEQFF. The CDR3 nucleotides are TGTGCCAGCAGCTTGACAGTGGGACAGGGGGCGGCAGATGAGCAGTTCTTC.

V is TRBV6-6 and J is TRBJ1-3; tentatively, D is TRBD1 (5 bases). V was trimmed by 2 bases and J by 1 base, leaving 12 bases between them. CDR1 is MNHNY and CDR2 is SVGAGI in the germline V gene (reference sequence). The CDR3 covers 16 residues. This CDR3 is CASSYATGPSGNTIYF. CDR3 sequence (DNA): TGTGCCAGCAGTTACGCTACAGGACCGTCTGGAAACACCATATATTTT.

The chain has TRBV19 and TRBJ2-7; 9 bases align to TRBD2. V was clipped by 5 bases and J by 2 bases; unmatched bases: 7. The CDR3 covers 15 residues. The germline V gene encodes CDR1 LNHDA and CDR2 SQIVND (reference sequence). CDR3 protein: CASSPEERGAYEQYF. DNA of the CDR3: TGTGCCAGTAGTCCAGAGGAGCGGGGGGCCTACGAGCAGTACTTC. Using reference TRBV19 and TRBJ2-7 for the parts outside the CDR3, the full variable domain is DGGITQSPKYLFRKEGQNVTLSCEQNLNHDAMYWYRQDPGQGLRLIYYSQIVNDFQKGDIAEGYSVSREKKESFPLTVTSAQKNPTAFYLCASSPEERGAYEQYFGPGTRLTVT.